This TCR beta chain was captured by sequencing in a study of regulatory T cells in long-lasting Graves disease. This CDR3 spans 15 amino acids. Germline CDR1 is MNHEY and CDR2 is SVGAGI. Trimming shortened V by 0 bases and J by 0 bases, and 9 bases separated the two germline ends. This clonotype was seen repeatedly, ten times or more. Its antigen is currently unknown. Study conclusions and caveats: Newly diagnosed disease favored TRBV20-1 and TRBJ2-1 over persistent disease.

TCR beta libraries were built with iRepertoire HTBI primers and Arm-PCR of CDR3 regions. MiXCR, applied by TCRdb to the multiplex PCR reads, yields one record per CDR3 protein. Among 350,000 to 500,000 distinct CDR3 sequences listed, about 14% were seen once. Regarding time point: newly diagnosed GD, antithyroid drugs for less than 3 months. The TCR library was made from RNA extracted from PBMCs. These data were also filed under a second study, of T cells in Graves' hyperthyroidism and ophthalmopathy. From that second work: Most clonotypes that expanded in the thyroid above 0.001 also showed up in blood.

Sequencing was performed on peripheral blood mononuclear cells (PBMCs), taken at new diagnosis, from a patient treated with antithyroid drugs. This receptor was obtained from a woman aged 45-60 years with Graves disease. The genes are TRBV6-5 and TRBJ2-7; the D gene is possibly TRBD2 (5 bases). The CDR3 DNA sequence: TGTGCCAGCAGTTACTCAGAGGGCAGCTCCTACGAGCAGTACTTC. Encoded protein: CASSYSEGSSYEQYF.